Shown below are 27 T cell receptor beta chains from a single sample sequenced in a study of cytomegalovirus exposure and HLA in healthy donors. 60 Vbeta and 13 Jbeta primers were used in PCR. Measured with immunoSEQ multiplex PCR; TCRdb has only the in-frame clones, and not every one. The profile covers over 65,000 clones, with 60% to 80% appearing a single time and approximately 2% taken by the ten largest. The source material was PBMCs. These receptors all stem from a man aged 35 to 55 in good health and CMV-seronegative.

This clone was found a few times. The chain carries TRBV7-9 and TRBJ1-4, with a weak D call TRBD1 (6 bases). CDR1 SEHNR and CDR2 FQNEAQ come from the germline V gene (reference sequence). The CDR3 is 15 residues long. Deletions cut 2 bases from V and 5 bases from J, with 12 bases between. The CDR3 spells CASSLLGQPNEKLFF. The CDR3 DNA is TGTGCCAGCAGCTTATTAGGACAGCCCAATGAAAAACTGTTTTTT.

The J gene is TRBJ2-6, the V gene TRBV19; 11 bases map to TRBD1. This CDR3 spans 17 amino acids. The ends lost 6 bases at V and 1 base at J; junction bases unmatched: 5. Germline CDR1 reads LNHDA; CDR2 reads SQIVND (reference sequence). CDR3 loop: CASRYGTGGSGANVLTF. The CDR3 DNA reads as TGTGCCAGTAGATACGGGACAGGGGGTTCTGGGGCCAACGTCCTGACTTTC. The variable domain in full, completed from reference TRBV19 and TRBJ2-6, reads DGGITQSPKYLFRKEGQNVTLSCEQNLNHDAMYWYRQDPGQGLRLIYYSQIVNDFQKGDIAEGYSVSREKKESFPLTVTSAQKNPTAFYLCASRYGTGGSGANVLTFGAGSRLTVL.

The rearrangement links TRBV30 to TRBJ2-1, with D possibly being TRBD2 (6 bases). The CDR3 contains 13 residues. Trimming left V 2 bases short and J 10 bases short, with 15 bases between. Germline values: CDR1 GTSNPN, CDR2 SVGIG (reference sequence). CDR3 nucleotide sequence: TGTGCCTGGAGTCTCCGGAGGGCCGGGGAGCAGTTCTTC. This codes for CAWSLRRAGEQFF.

This clone has just one count. The chain recombines TRBV6-5 with TRBJ1-2; D is uncertain. V lost 3 bases and J 6 bases, leaving 11 bases between the germline ends. This CDR3 spans 13 amino acids. Germline V gives CDR1 MNHEY, CDR2 SVGAGI. The CDR3 DNA reads TGTGCCAGCAGTTATCTCCCACGGGATGGCTACACCTTC. Protein product: CASSYLPRDGYTF.

The chain links TRBV28 to TRBJ1-2, with D unclear. CDR1 is MDHEN and CDR2 is SYDVKM in the germline V gene. This CDR3 has 12 amino acids. The V end lost 4 bases, the J end lost 7 bases, and 10 bases lay between the germline ends. The CDR3 nucleotides read TGTGCCAGCAGTTCCCCCCCCGTTGGCTACACCTTC. Protein product: CASSSPPVGYTF.

This clone was found a few times. This chain links TRBV4-1 with TRBJ1-1; D ambiguous. This CDR3 is 15 amino acids long. The V end lost 0 bases, the J end lost 11 bases, and 19 bases lay between the germline ends. Germline V gene lookup returns CDR1 MGHRA and CDR2 YSYEKL. The CDR3 protein is CASSQESRRGLEAFF. The CDR3 DNA reads TGCGCCAGCAGCCAAGAGAGCCGGCGGGGTCTTGAGGCTTTCTTT.

This clone was seen only once. The chain links TRBV7-6 to TRBJ2-1, with TRBD2 as a possible D gene (7 bases). The ends were cut back, 3 bases at V and 4 bases at J, with 16 bases in the middle. CDR1 SGHVS and CDR2 FNYEAQ come from the germline V gene. The length of the CDR3 is 16 residues. The CDR3 coding sequence is TGTGCCAGCAGCTTTGGGGGCGGGAGCGGGTACAATGAGCAGTTCTTC. This encodes CASSFGGGSGYNEQFF.

This clone was seen a single time. V is TRBV6-4 and J is TRBJ1-2; a weak D match, TRBD1 (5 bases). Per the germline V gene, CDR1 is MRHNA and CDR2 is SNTAGT. V was shortened by 6 bases and J by 7 bases, with 18 bases between the two germline ends. The CDR3 is 14 amino acids. CDR3 residues: CASSGSPQGGGYTF. CDR3 coding DNA: TGTGCCAGCAGCGGATCCCCGCAGGGCGGTGGCTACACCTTC.

The chain recombines TRBV28 with TRBJ1-5; 7 bases match TRBD1. The CDR3 is made up of 13 amino acids. V lost 5 bases and J lost 6; bases outside the gene matches: 4. CDR1 MDHEN and CDR2 SYDVKM come from the germline V gene. The CDR3 spells CASSLNRGQPQHF. The CDR3 DNA reads as TGTGCCAGCAGTCTCAACAGGGGTCAGCCCCAGCATTTT.

This clone was recorded a few times. V is TRBV4-1 and J is TRBJ1-5; possibly TRBD1 for D (6 bases). This CDR3 region has 15 residues. Trimming stripped 1 base from V and 3 bases from J, with 10 bases between. In germline, CDR1 is MGHRA, CDR2 YSYEKL. The CDR3 DNA sequence: TGCGCCAGCAGCCAAGTACAGGGACCCAATCAGCCCCAGCATTTT. Amino acid sequence: CASSQVQGPNQPQHF.

The rearrangement uses TRBV6-5 and TRBJ2-7; TRBD2 aligns across 7 bases. The CDR3 is 16 amino acids. The germline V gene has CDR1 MNHEY and CDR2 SVGAGI. The V gene end was trimmed by 0 bases and the J gene end by 4 bases; junction bases not matched to a gene: 9. CDR3 DNA sequence: TGTGCCAGCAGTTACTCGCGGGAGAGGCGGATATACGAGCAGTACTTC. As protein: CASSYSRERRIYEQYF.

The V call is TRBV10-3, the J call TRBJ1-1, with 9 bases aligning to TRBD1. Germline values: CDR1 ENHRY, CDR2 SYGVKD. The CDR3 totals 13 residues. The trim removed 11 bases at V and 3 bases at J, leaving 7 bases unmatched. The CDR3 nucleotides read TGTGCCTCGGGACAGGGTATGGACACTGAAGCTTTCTTT. This translates into CASGQGMDTEAFF.

This chain links TRBV7-8 with TRBJ2-7; no definite D call. In germline, CDR1 is SGHVS, CDR2 FQNEAQ. Trimming took off 2 bases at V and 2 bases at J, with 7 bases between the two ends. The CDR3 covers 13 residues. DNA of the CDR3: TGTGCCAGCAGCTTAACAGAAACCTACGAGCAGTACTTC. This encodes CASSLTETYEQYF.

This clone was counted only a few times. CDR3 loop: CASSPGQGWTEAFF. CDR3 nucleotides: TGCGCCAGCAGTCCGGGACAGGGTTGGACTGAAGCTTTCTTT. V is TRBV4-1 and J is TRBJ1-1; 9 positions agree with TRBD1. Germline loops: CDR1 MGHRA, CDR2 YSYEKL. There are 14 residues in the CDR3. The ends lost 6 bases at V and 5 bases at J; junction bases unmatched: 7.

The CDR3 sequence is CASSASSGDSNQPQHF. For the CDR3, the DNA is TGTGCCAGCTCCGCTTCGTCGGGGGATAGCAATCAGCCCCAGCATTTT. This chain links TRBV7-9 with TRBJ1-5, with D possibly being TRBD1 (5 bases). V gave up 8 bases and J gave up 0 bases, with 17 bases separating them. The CDR3 runs to 16 residues. CDR1 and CDR2 (germline): SEHNR, FQNEAQ (reference sequence). The whole variable domain, remainder taken from reference TRBV7-9 and TRBJ1-5, is DTGVSQNPRHKITKRGQNVTFRCDPISEHNRLYWYRQTLGQGPEFLTYFQNEAQLEKSRLLSDRFSAERPKGSFSTLEIQRTEQGDSAMYLCASSASSGDSNQPQHFGDGTRLSIL.

V is TRBV13 and J is TRBJ1-2; D is perhaps TRBD1 (5 bases). CDR1 PRHDT and CDR2 FYEKMQ come from the germline V gene (reference sequence). The V and J ends lost 1 base and 4 bases respectively, with 7 bases between them. CDR3 length: 13 residues. The DNA for the CDR3 is TGTGCCAGCAGCTTAGACAGGACCTATGGCTACACCTTC. As protein: CASSLDRTYGYTF.

This clone was seen a few times. The chain has TRBV29-1 and TRBJ1-1, with D unclear. The CDR3 consists of 11 residues. Germline V gene lookup returns CDR1 SQVTM and CDR2 ANQGSEA. V lost 8 bases and J 0 bases, leaving 7 bases between the germline ends. The CDR3 nucleotides read TGCAGCTTTTCGGTGAACACTGAAGCTTTCTTT. This gives the protein CSFSVNTEAFF.

The rearrangement joins TRBV29-1 to TRBJ2-7; D may be TRBD2 (6 bases). This CDR3 has 14 amino acids. The V end lost 0 bases, the J end lost 0 bases, and 9 bases lay between the germline ends. In germline, CDR1 is SQVTM, CDR2 ANQGSEA. CDR3: CSVEDPGVSYEQYF. CDR3 coding DNA: TGCAGCGTTGAAGACCCGGGAGTCTCCTACGAGCAGTACTTC.

The rearrangement links TRBV4-1 to TRBJ2-3; D is possibly TRBD2 (6 bases). The V and J ends lost 4 bases and 4 bases respectively, with 15 bases between them. The V gene's germline CDR1 is MGHRA and CDR2 YSYEKL. This CDR3 has 15 residues. The CDR3 bases are TGCGCCAGCAGCCGGTTAGGGGAGGACTCAGATACGCAGTATTTT. Residues: CASSRLGEDSDTQYF.

This clone was seen only once. This chain links TRBV6-5 with TRBJ2-3; 8 bases line up with TRBD2. The ends lost 2 bases at V and 6 bases at J; junction bases unmatched: 4. Germline V gene sequence: CDR1 MNHEY, CDR2 SVGAGI. This CDR3 has 14 amino acids. DNA for the CDR3: TGTGCCAGCAGTTACCTCGGACTAGCTGATACGCAGTATTTT. This encodes CASSYLGLADTQYF.

The rearrangement joins TRBV28 to TRBJ1-4; D gene ambiguous. The V gene lost 8 bases and the J gene lost 8 bases, with 15 bases spanning the gap. The CDR3 sequence is 13 residues long. The germline V gene has CDR1 MDHEN and CDR2 SYDVKM. The CDR3 bases are TGTGCCAGCTCCTCGGAGAACGGGGAAAAACTGTTTTTT. This gives the protein CASSSENGEKLFF. The complete variable domain, with remaining parts taken from reference TRBV28 and TRBJ1-4, reads DVKVTQSSRYLVKRTGEKVFLECVQDMDHENMFWYRQDPGLGLRLIYFSYDVKMKEKGDIPEGYSVSREKKERFSLILESASTNQTSMYLCASSSENGEKLFFGSGTQLSVL.

The V gene is TRBV7-9, the J gene TRBJ1-5, with 7 positions matching TRBD1. Losses at the gene ends were 4 bases for V and 9 bases for J; bases not matched to a gene: 6. Germline values: CDR1 SEHNR, CDR2 FQNEAQ (reference sequence). The CDR3 sequence is 13 residues long. The CDR3: CASSWTGFGPQHF. Written as DNA, the CDR3 is TGTGCCAGCAGCTGGACAGGATTTGGGCCCCAGCATTTT. The full variable domain, completed using reference TRBV7-9 and TRBJ1-5, is DTGVSQNPRHKITKRGQNVTFRCDPISEHNRLYWYRQTLGQGPEFLTYFQNEAQLEKSRLLSDRFSAERPKGSFSTLEIQRTEQGDSAMYLCASSWTGFGPQHFGDGTRLSIL.

This clone was observed a few times. The V and J genes are TRBV11-3 and TRBJ1-2, with 9 positions matching TRBD1. CDR1 is SGHNT, CDR2 YENEEA, per germline. V gave up 3 bases and J gave up 7 bases; unmatched junction bases: 6. The CDR3 consists of 14 residues. The CDR3 region is CASSFRTGEGGYTF. The CDR3 DNA is TGTGCCAGCAGCTTCCGGACAGGGGAGGGTGGCTACACCTTC.

V and J are TRBV7-9 and TRBJ1-2; D perhaps matches TRBD1 (5 bases). The length of the CDR3 is 13 residues. The ends were cut back, 4 bases at V and 2 bases at J, with 8 bases in the middle. CDR1 and CDR2 from the germline V gene are SEHNR and FQNEAQ (reference sequence). CDR3 sequence reads: CASSYDRNYGYTF. The CDR3, as DNA: TGTGCCAGCAGCTATGACAGAAACTATGGCTACACCTTC. Filled out from reference TRBV7-9 and TRBJ1-2, the complete variable domain reads DTGVSQNPRHKITKRGQNVTFRCDPISEHNRLYWYRQTLGQGPEFLTYFQNEAQLEKSRLLSDRFSAERPKGSFSTLEIQRTEQGDSAMYLCASSYDRNYGYTFGSGTRLTVV.

The chain employs TRBV19 and TRBJ2-7; tentative D call: TRBD1 (6 bases). Germline V gene sequence: CDR1 LNHDA, CDR2 SQIVND (reference sequence). V was shortened by 8 bases and J by 0 bases, with 14 bases between the two germline ends. The CDR3 is made up of 14 amino acids. The CDR3 loop is CASSPTGFSYEQYF. The CDR3 nucleotides read TGTGCCAGTTCGCCGACAGGTTTCTCCTACGAGCAGTACTTC.

The V gene is TRBV11-1, the J gene TRBJ2-7; TRBD2 aligns across 8 bases. The CDR3 is made up of 12 amino acids. Losses at the gene ends were 8 bases for V and 6 bases for J; bases not matched to a gene: 6. CDR1 is SGHAT and CDR2 is FQDESV in the germline V gene (reference sequence). This CDR3 is CASRGGNPEQYF. The CDR3 coding sequence is TGTGCCAGCCGGGGGGGGAACCCCGAGCAGTACTTC.

V usage is TRBV10-3 and J usage is TRBJ2-6; 10 bases match TRBD2. CDR3 size: 20 residues. Germline values: CDR1 ENHRY, CDR2 SYGVKD. Unmatched junction bases numbered 11, after V lost 2 bases and J lost 1 base. The CDR3 loop is CAISETTLAGVGSGANVLTF. CDR3 DNA sequence: TGTGCCATCAGTGAGACCACTCTAGCGGGAGTGGGATCTGGGGCCAACGTCCTGACTTTC.